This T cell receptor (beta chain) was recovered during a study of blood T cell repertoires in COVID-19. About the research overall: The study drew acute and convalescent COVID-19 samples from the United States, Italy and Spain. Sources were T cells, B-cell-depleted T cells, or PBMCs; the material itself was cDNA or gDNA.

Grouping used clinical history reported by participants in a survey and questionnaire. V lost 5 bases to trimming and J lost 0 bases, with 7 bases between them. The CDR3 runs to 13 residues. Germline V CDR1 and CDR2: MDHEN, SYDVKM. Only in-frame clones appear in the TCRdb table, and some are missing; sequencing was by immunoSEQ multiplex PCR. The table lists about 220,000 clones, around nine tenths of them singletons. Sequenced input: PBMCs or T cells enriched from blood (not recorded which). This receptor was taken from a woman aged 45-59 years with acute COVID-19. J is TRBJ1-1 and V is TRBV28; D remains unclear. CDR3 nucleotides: TGTGCCAGCAGTCGGGGAATGAACACTGAAGCTTTCTTT. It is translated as CASSRGMNTEAFF.